A single sample is the source of the 18 T cell receptor beta chains below, sequenced in a study of OX40 agonist ivuxolimab in advanced cancers. The method was immunoSEQ multiplex PCR; TCRdb's version includes in-frame clones alone and lacks a portion of them. Of about 77,000 clones in the sample, just over 90% were seen once. The source was CD4+ or CD8+ T cells sorted from blood, collected in a trial of the OX40 agonist ivuxolimab. The receptor set was obtained from an adult with an advanced solid tumor such as melanoma, head and neck, liver or kidney cancer.

The V call is TRBV4-1, the J call TRBJ1-2, with D maybe TRBD1 (6 bases). V gave up 3 bases and J gave up 3 bases, with 8 bases separating them. CDR3 length: 13 amino acids. The germline gives CDR1 MGHRA, CDR2 YSYEKL. The CDR3 region has the DNA TGCGCCAGCAGCCAGAGGGGGGACTATGGCTACACCTTC. Translating gives CASSQRGDYGYTF.

The rearrangement uses TRBV30 and TRBJ2-7; no reliable D call. Germline-derived CDR1 and CDR2 are GTSNPN and SVGIG (reference sequence). Trimming stripped 0 bases from V and 6 bases from J, with 12 bases between. The CDR3 contains 13 residues. The CDR3 nucleotides are TGTGCCTGGAGTGTAGTGTTGCTGGCCGAGCAGTACTTC. It codes for CAWSVVLLAEQYF. The variable domain in full, completed from reference TRBV30 and TRBJ2-7, reads SQTIHQWPATLVQPVGSPLSLECTVEGTSNPNLYWYRQAAGRGLQLLFYSVGIGQISSEVPQNLSASRPQDRQFILSSKKLLLSDSGFYLCAWSVVLLAEQYFGPGTRLTVT.

V gene TRBV6-5 combines with J gene TRBJ2-2, with D unclear. The length of the CDR3 is 15 residues. V was pared by 0 bases and J by 4 bases, with 9 bases between. Germline CDR1 is MNHEY and CDR2 is SVGAGI. The CDR3 loop is CASSYSRSSTGELFF. CDR3 DNA sequence: TGTGCCAGCAGTTACTCGAGGTCGAGCACCGGGGAGCTGTTTTTT.

This clone was observed a single time. This chain links TRBV9 with TRBJ2-1; weak D call: TRBD2 (7 bases). CDR3 length equals 16 residues. Trimming took off 2 bases at V and 7 bases at J, with 19 bases between the two ends. Germline CDR1 SGDLS, CDR2 YYNGEE. The CDR3 coding sequence is TGTGCCAGCAGCGTCCGCTCAGCGGAGGGGGGGAATGAGCAGTTCTTC. Translated, it gives CASSVRSAEGGNEQFF.

The rearrangement links TRBV5-1 to TRBJ2-5; tentatively, D is TRBD1 (6 bases). The germline V gene encodes CDR1 SGHRS and CDR2 YFSETQ. The CDR3 loop spans 13 amino acids. Trimming removed 5 bases at V and 3 bases at J, with 11 bases between. CDR3 nucleotide sequence: TGCGCCAGCAGAAGTTACAGGGAAGAGACCCAGTACTTC. Encoded protein: CASRSYREETQYF.

The chain joins TRBV19 to TRBJ2-7; 9 bases match TRBD1. Per germline, CDR1 LNHDA and CDR2 SQIVND (reference sequence). V shed 1 base and J 1 base; nucleotides not matched to a gene: 2. This CDR3 spans 15 amino acids. The CDR3 region has the DNA TGTGCCAGTAGTATAGCGGGACAGGGTTCCTACGAGCAGTACTTC. It is translated as CASSIAGQGSYEQYF.

This chain joins TRBV28 and TRBJ2-3; 7 nucleotides agree with TRBD2. Germline V CDR1 and CDR2: MDHEN, SYDVKM. The CDR3 contains 16 residues. The V segment lost 11 bases and the J segment 3 bases; nucleotides outside the gene matches: 17. Here the CDR3 reads CASQAWGRAGTDTQYF. The CDR3 DNA reads TGTGCCTCCCAGGCCTGGGGGAGGGCCGGGACAGATACGCAGTATTTT.

This clone has a single count. V is TRBV7-8 and J is TRBJ2-6, with 7 bases fitting TRBD1. CDR1 and CDR2 (germline): SGHVS, FQNEAQ. The CDR3 has 17 amino acids. The junction had 13 bases not matched to a gene; V was cut back by 10 bases and J by 1 base. CDR3 loop: CANGKGQTASGANVLTF. CDR3 coding DNA: TGTGCCAATGGAAAGGGACAGACAGCTTCTGGGGCCAACGTCCTGACTTTC.

The rearrangement uses TRBV29-1 and TRBJ2-1; D gene ambiguous. CDR3 length equals 14 residues. V was shortened by 8 bases and J by 8 bases, with 22 bases between the two germline ends. Germline CDR1 is SQVTM and CDR2 is ANQGSEA. The CDR3 loop reads CSTSMTYRSYEQFF. The CDR3 coding sequence is TGCAGCACGTCGATGACTTACCGAAGCTATGAGCAGTTCTTC.

The gene calls are TRBV18 and TRBJ2-3, with 12 bases that match TRBD2. This CDR3 is built from 16 residues. The ends lost 5 bases at V and 3 bases at J; junction bases unmatched: 6. The germline V gene has CDR1 KGHSH and CDR2 LQKENI. Written as DNA, the CDR3 is TGTGCCAGCTCATCTGCTAGCGGGAGGGCAACAGATACGCAGTATTTT. Translation gives CASSSASGRATDTQYF.

The gene calls are TRBV5-1 and TRBJ1-4; possibly TRBD1 for D (5 bases). V gave up 2 bases and J gave up 4 bases, with 15 bases separating them. The CDR3 runs 16 residues. Germline CDR1 SGHRS, CDR2 YFSETQ. In nucleotides, the CDR3 is TGCGCCAGCAGCTTAATGCCCGCACAGGATAATGAAAAACTGTTTTTT. Its translation: CASSLMPAQDNEKLFF.

This rearrangement joins TRBV19 to TRBJ2-2; the match to TRBD2 covers 10 bases. This CDR3 contains 14 residues. After removal of 8 bases from V and 4 bases from J, the junction contained 4 bases not matched to a gene. Germline loops: CDR1 LNHDA, CDR2 SQIVND (reference sequence). The CDR3 coding sequence is TGTGCCAGTGGTAGCGGGAGGACCACCGGGGAGCTGTTTTTT. It yields the protein CASGSGRTTGELFF.

The rearrangement joins TRBV18 to TRBJ2-2; D call uncertain. Between the trimmed V and J ends, which lost 3 bases and 5 bases, there was a span of 7 bases. The CDR3 totals 13 residues. The germline CDR1 and CDR2 sequences are KGHSH and LQKENI. CDR3 amino acids: CASSPMRTGELFF. CDR3 in DNA: TGTGCCAGCTCACCGATGAGGACCGGGGAGCTGTTTTTT.

The V call is TRBV7-2, the J call TRBJ2-3; D gene unclear. Germline lookup yields CDR1 SGHTA and CDR2 FQGNSA. Trimming took 5 bases from V and 3 from J, leaving 15 bases between them. The CDR3 length is 15 residues. In DNA form, the CDR3 reads TGTGCCAGCAGCCCCCCGGGCTCACGAACAGATACGCAGTATTTT. It encodes CASSPPGSRTDTQYF.

This chain links TRBV19 with TRBJ1-1; 7 bases line up with TRBD1. V shed 7 bases and J 0 bases; nucleotides not matched to a gene: 5. CDR3 length equals 14 residues. The germline V gene has CDR1 LNHDA and CDR2 SQIVND (reference sequence). The CDR3, as DNA: TGTGCCAGTACCTGGGGACAGCTGAACACTGAAGCTTTCTTT. Encoded protein: CASTWGQLNTEAFF.

This chain connects TRBV11-2 to TRBJ2-1, with a tentative D call TRBD1 (5 bases). This CDR3 contains 16 residues. Germline CDR1 SGHAT, CDR2 FQNNGV. Trimming removed 1 base from V and 0 bases from J, with 10 bases in between. The CDR3 DNA reads TGTGCCAGCAGCTTAGGGAGACAGTCCTCCTACAATGAGCAGTTCTTC. Its protein is CASSLGRQSSYNEQFF.

This clone was observed a single time. The chain carries TRBV15 and TRBJ2-7; 7 bases agree with TRBD1. CDR1 is LNHNV and CDR2 is YYDKDF in the germline V gene (reference sequence). The CDR3 is 17 amino acids. J was trimmed by 1 base and V by 0 bases; bases with no gene match: 9. CDR3 sequence reads: CATSRDKDRRISYEQYF. The CDR3 DNA follows: TGTGCCACCAGCAGAGATAAGGACAGGCGGATTTCCTACGAGCAGTACTTC. Together with reference TRBV15 and TRBJ2-7, the CDR3 gives the full variable domain: DAMVIQNPRYQVTQFGKPVTLSCSQTLNHNVMYWYQQKSSQAPKLLFHYYDKDFNNEADTPDNFQSRRPNTSFCFLDIRSPGLGDTAMYLCATSRDKDRRISYEQYFGPGTRLTVT.

This sequence joins TRBV18 and TRBJ2-7; D is undetermined. Germline-derived CDR1 and CDR2 are KGHSH and LQKENI. V was trimmed by 1 base and J by 4 bases, leaving 17 bases between them. This CDR3 contains 16 residues. Here the CDR3 DNA reads TGTGCCAGCTCACCACGGGCCCGTGACAACCGATACGAGCAGTACTTC. It yields the protein CASSPRARDNRYEQYF.